What follows are 13 T cell receptor beta chains derived from one specimen sequenced in a study of T cell responses to AZD1222 COVID-19 vaccine. Method: immunoSEQ multiplex PCR; TCRdb's copy keeps in-frame clones and lacks some. The sample records fewer than 130,000 clones, about 90% being singletons. This sample comprised peripheral blood, obtained 28 days after the second AZD1222 dose. The receptors originated from an adult who received the AZD1222 COVID-19 vaccine.

The chain links TRBV5-1 to TRBJ2-3, with 7 bases identical to TRBD2. The CDR3 extends over 14 amino acids. Germline V gives CDR1 SGHRS, CDR2 YFSETQ. V lost 4 bases, J lost 9 bases, and 11 bases stayed unmatched. The CDR3 nucleotides are TGCGCCAGCAGCATTCCGACTAGCTCAGGGACGCAGTATTTT. Its protein is CASSIPTSSGTQYF. Looking up the rest from reference TRBV5-1 and TRBJ2-3 gives the full variable domain: KAGVTQTPRYLIKTRGQQVTLSCSPISGHRSVSWYQQTPGQGLQFLFEYFSETQRNKGNFPGRFSGRQFSNSRSEMNVSTLELGDSALYLCASSIPTSSGTQYFGPGTRLTVL.

The chain carries TRBV7-9 and TRBJ2-7, with 9 nucleotides matching TRBD2. The CDR3 length is 14 residues. CDR1 and CDR2 from the germline V gene are SEHNR and FQNEAQ (reference sequence). J was trimmed by 7 bases and V by 5 bases; bases with no gene match: 9. CDR3: CASSPMGGRGEQYF. CDR3 nucleotides: TGTGCCAGCAGCCCCATGGGCGGGAGGGGTGAGCAGTACTTC.

V gene TRBV24-1 combines with J gene TRBJ1-5; no clear D gene. CDR1 is KGHDR, CDR2 SFDVKD, per germline. The CDR3 has 10 amino acids. Trimming pared 7 bases from V and 4 bases from J, leaving 1 base between. The CDR3 region is CATRNQPQHF. The CDR3 DNA sequence: TGTGCCACCAGAAATCAGCCCCAGCATTTT.

This rearrangement joins TRBV19 to TRBJ1-5; TRBD1 aligns across 11 bases. Trimming took 5 bases from V and 3 from J; bases not matched to a gene: 6. The germline V gene encodes CDR1 LNHDA and CDR2 SQIVND (reference sequence). This CDR3 comprises 16 residues. The CDR3 coding sequence is TGTGCCAGTAGTCGGGGGACAGGGGGAAACAATCAGCCCCAGCATTTT. Translation gives CASSRGTGGNNQPQHF.

The rearrangement joins TRBV11-3 to TRBJ1-1; D might be TRBD1 (5 bases). The germline V gene has CDR1 SGHNT and CDR2 YENEEA. This CDR3 is built from 11 residues. V was cut by 4 bases and J by 7 bases, with 7 bases left in between. The CDR3, as DNA: TGTGCCAGCAGCTCGACAGATGAAGCTTTCTTT. This codes for CASSSTDEAFF.

The chain is built from TRBV6-1 and TRBJ2-5; D is undetermined. Germline V gene data show CDR1 as MNHNS and CDR2 as SASEGT. V was trimmed by 0 bases and J by 3 bases, leaving 8 bases between them. The CDR3 extends over 14 amino acids. The DNA for the CDR3 is TGTGCCAGCAGTGAAGCTCTCAGGAAAGAGACCCAGTACTTC. It translates to CASSEALRKETQYF.

The J gene is TRBJ1-3, the V gene TRBV11-3; no clear D gene. This CDR3 is 15 amino acids long. The V gene lost 4 bases and the J gene lost 0 bases, with 10 bases spanning the gap. Germline assignment: CDR1 SGHNT and CDR2 YENEEA. CDR3 protein: CASSSSPDSGNTIYF. The CDR3 DNA reads TGTGCCAGCAGCTCGTCCCCCGACTCTGGAAACACCATATATTTT.

Only one count was recorded for this clone. The chain links TRBV14 to TRBJ1-4; 7 bases are a match to TRBD1. V was clipped by 4 bases and J by 7 bases; unmatched bases: 9. Germline assignment: CDR1 SGHDN and CDR2 FVKESK. This CDR3 comprises 15 residues. The CDR3 DNA reads as TGTGCCAGCAGCCTCAGAGGGGGCGCCGGTGAAAAACTGTTTTTT. Protein sequence: CASSLRGGAGEKLFF.

The chain combines TRBV27 with TRBJ2-7; 10 bases are shared with TRBD2. V lost 6 bases to trimming and J lost 4 bases; unmatched junction nucleotides: 12. This CDR3 has 16 residues. CDR1 is MNHEY, CDR2 SMNVEV, per germline (reference sequence). CDR3 protein: CASSSPLAGVGYEQYF. Written as DNA, the CDR3 is TGTGCCAGCAGCTCCCCCCTAGCGGGAGTTGGGTACGAGCAGTACTTC.

This CDR3 is CASSVVGGSPDTQYF. The CDR3 DNA follows: TGTGCCAGCAGCGTGGTGGGCGGATCCCCAGATACGCAGTATTTT. The rearrangement uses TRBV9 and TRBJ2-3; D gene ambiguous. Looked up from germline, CDR1 is SGDLS and CDR2 is YYNGEE. CDR3 length: 15 residues. V lost 2 bases, J lost 4 bases, and 14 bases lay in between.

This chain joins TRBV29-1 and TRBJ1-4; weak D call: TRBD1 (6 bases). V lost 4 bases and J 7 bases, leaving 19 bases between the germline ends. CDR3 length equals 15 residues. Germline assignment: CDR1 SQVTM and CDR2 ANQGSEA. Here the CDR3 DNA reads TGCAGCGTTGCGGGGGCCACAGGGATTGGTGAAAAACTGTTTTTT. Translated, it gives CSVAGATGIGEKLFF. The entire variable domain, with the rest obtained from reference TRBV29-1 and TRBJ1-4, is as follows: SAVISQKPSRDICQRGTSLTIQCQVDSQVTMMFWYRQQPGQSLTLIATANQGSEATYESGFVIDKFPISRPNLTFSTLTVSNMSPEDSSIYLCSVAGATGIGEKLFFGSGTQLSVL.

The genes are TRBV5-1 and TRBJ2-5, with D perhaps being TRBD1 or TRBD2 (5 bases each). Germline V gene lookup returns CDR1 SGHRS and CDR2 YFSETQ. V was clipped by 4 bases and J by 4 bases, with 17 bases between them. CDR3 length: 15 amino acids. The CDR3 reads CASSTSGTLRETQYF. The CDR3 coding sequence is TGCGCCAGCAGCACATCCGGGACCTTGAGAGAGACCCAGTACTTC.

This sequence joins TRBV19 and TRBJ1-2; D call uncertain. Germline V gene data show CDR1 as LNHDA and CDR2 as SQIVND (reference sequence). The CDR3 consists of 11 residues. Trimming took 6 bases from V and 1 from J, leaving 3 bases between them. Here the CDR3 DNA reads TGTGCCAGTAGGATTAACTATGGCTACACCTTC. Protein product: CASRINYGYTF.